This record covers a single TCR beta chain. As yet, its antigen is unknown. As the library was built, unique molecular identifiers were attached to individual cDNA molecules. TCRdb processed the RACE reads anew with MiXCR; each CDR3 protein has one entry. Here the sample spans 100,000 to 150,000 distinct CDR3 sequences, approximately 11% being singletons. The sample comes from a study of human T cells and chemical hapten exposure. The overall study: DPC at 0.01% went onto the upper back in patch tests, read at 6 days. From small differences in pooled library volume came most of the variation in per-sample TCR yields. Points from the study as a whole: Expanded TCRs produced significantly more large CDR3 similarity clusters than controls did.

The CDR3 spans 16 residues. Germline assignment: CDR1 SGHVS and CDR2 FNYEAQ. V dropped 5 bases and J dropped 2; count of bases not matched to a gene: 8. Stated time point: patch test 3, about 24 weeks after DPC sensitization. The treatment: therapeutic diphenylcyclopropenone sensitization with weekly scalp DPC. This sequence joins TRBV7-6 and TRBJ1-3, with 8 bases fitting TRBD1. The source is a woman aged 45-60 years with alopecia areata. Some clones in this sample may be carry-over from other donors' samples. Sequences were derived from whole blood, sampled in connection with sensitization to the hapten diphenylcyclopropenone (DPC). The CDR3 is CASSPILTGAGNTIYF. In nucleotides, the CDR3 is TGTGCCAGCAGCCCCATCCTGACAGGGGCTGGAAACACCATATATTTT.